This T cell receptor beta chain originates from a study of T cell repertoires in cytomegalovirus infection. At the level of the study: CMV infection and matching HLA type were both indicated by public TCR beta signatures. Points from the study as a whole: CMV-specific TCR beta clonotypes restricted by HLA-C were the ones dominating the ex vivo response.

TCRdb processed the reads anew with MiXCR; each CDR3 protein has one entry. The sample lists 350,000 to 450,000 distinct CDR3 sequences; approximately 18% were seen once. This clonotype showed up just a few times. What it binds is not known. The V and J ends lost 1 base and 2 bases, in that order; junction bases with no gene match: 9. The length of the CDR3 is 17 residues. Material for sequencing was PBMCs. The source is a human donor in good health (CMV status not recorded). Some clones in this sample may be carry-over from other donors' samples. The chain combines TRBV12-3 or TRBV12-4 with TRBJ2-3, with TRBD2 matching over 7 bases. CDR3 region: CASSLGDGGGYTDTQYF. Written as DNA, the CDR3 is TGTGCCAGCAGTTTAGGAGATGGGGGGGGATACACAGATACGCAGTATTTT.